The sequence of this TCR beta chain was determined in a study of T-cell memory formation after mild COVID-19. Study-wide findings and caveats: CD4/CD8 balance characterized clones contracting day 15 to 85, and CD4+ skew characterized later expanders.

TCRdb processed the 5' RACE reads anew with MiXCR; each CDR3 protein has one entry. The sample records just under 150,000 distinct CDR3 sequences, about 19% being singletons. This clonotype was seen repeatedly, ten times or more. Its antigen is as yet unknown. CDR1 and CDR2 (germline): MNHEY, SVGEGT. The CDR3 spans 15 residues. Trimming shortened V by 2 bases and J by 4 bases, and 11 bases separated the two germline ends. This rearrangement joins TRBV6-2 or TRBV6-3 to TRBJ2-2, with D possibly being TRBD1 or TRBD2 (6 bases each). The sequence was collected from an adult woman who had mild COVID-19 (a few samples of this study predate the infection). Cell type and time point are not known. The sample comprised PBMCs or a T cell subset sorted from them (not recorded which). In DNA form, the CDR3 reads TGTGCCAGCAGTTACACGGGGGCCCTCACCGGGGAGCTGTTTTTT. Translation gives CASSYTGALTGELFF.